A selection of T cell receptor beta chains follows, all from one sample in a study of blood T cells in healthy people across ages. In TCRdb, the 5' RACE reads were re-called with MiXCR into one record per CDR3 protein. The sample comprises 850,000 or so distinct CDR3 sequences, around 28% of which are singletons, and roughly 17% rests with the top ten. The sequenced sample consisted of blood. The receptors were sampled from a woman of 80 years or more in good health. The CDR3 runs from the conserved cysteine through the conserved F or W. D genes are given only for firm matches. A row's size may be missing; if present it is once, few, many or a size class.

NA,TRBJ1-6,TRBV9,TRBD1,CTSSATGQGAPPTPLHF,TGTACCAGCAGCGCGACGGGACAGGGGGCGCCTCCTACGCCCCTCCACTTT
many,TRBJ2-1,TRBV4-3,TRBD2,CASSQEVLAGNNEQFF,TGCGCCAGCAGCCAAGAGGTGTTAGCGGGGAACAATGAGCAGTTCTTC
NA,TRBJ2-5,TRBV19,TRBD1,CASTGTGRGGETQYF,TGTGCCAGTACTGGGACAGGGAGGGGCGGAGAGACCCAGTACTTC
NA,TRBJ2-7,TRBV3-1,TRBD1,CASSQGTGNGEQYF,TGTGCCAGCAGCCAAGGGACAGGGAATGGCGAGCAGTACTTC
few,TRBJ1-1,TRBV2,NA,CASIPGGAGHTEAFF,TGTGCCAGCATCCCGGGCGGGGCAGGACACACTGAAGCTTTCTTT
many,TRBJ2-5,TRBV20-1,TRBD2,CSARDRGGGQETQYF,TGCAGTGCTAGAGATCGGGGGGGGGGCCAAGAGACCCAGTACTTC
many,TRBJ2-1,TRBV5-1,NA,CASSLAREGSEQFF,TGCGCCAGCAGCTTGGCCCGTGAGGGCAGTGAGCAGTTCTTC
many,TRBJ1-2,TRBV3-1,NA,CASSQSSGEHGYTF,TGTGCCAGCAGCCAAAGCTCGGGGGAGCATGGCTACACCTTC
NA,TRBJ1-5,TRBV6-1,NA,CASRTTGNQPQHF,TGTGCCAGCAGAACGACAGGAAATCAGCCCCAGCATTTT
NA,TRBJ2-1,TRBV20-1,TRBD2,CSARGNLAGEKNEQFF,TGCAGTGCTAGAGGAAATCTAGCGGGGGAAAAAAATGAGCAGTTCTTC
many,TRBJ2-5,TRBV5-5,TRBD1,CASSLPTGGGGETQYF,TGTGCCAGCAGCTTGCCGACAGGGGGCGGGGGGGAGACCCAGTACTTC
NA,TRBJ1-2,TRBV2,NA,CASRRGAVTNYGYTF,TGTGCCAGCCGAAGAGGGGCAGTAACTAACTATGGCTACACCTTC
many,TRBJ1-2,TRBV29-1,NA,CSVAQGRGYTF,TGCAGCGTCGCACAGGGCCGGGGCTACACCTTC
NA,TRBJ2-7,TRBV2,TRBD2,CASRLAGGTYEQYF,TGTGCCAGCAGGTTAGCGGGGGGCACCTACGAGCAGTACTTC
NA,TRBJ1-1,TRBV30,TRBD1,CAWSGGQGETEAFF,TGTGCCTGGAGTGGCGGACAGGGGGAGACTGAAGCTTTCTTT
many,TRBJ2-7,TRBV18,TRBD1,CASSPVGQVSYEQYF,TGTGCCAGCTCACCCGTGGGACAGGTTTCCTACGAGCAGTACTTC
many,TRBJ2-5,TRBV29-1,NA,CSVAILAGGTQETQYF,TGCAGCGTCGCTATACTAGCTGGGGGCACCCAAGAGACCCAGTACTTC
many,TRBJ2-7,TRBV12-3/TRBV12-4,NA,CASSRLDEQYF,TGTGCCAGCAGTCGGCTCGACGAGCAGTACTTC
many,TRBJ1-1,TRBV29-1,NA,CSAELNTEAFF,TGCAGCGCTGAACTGAACACTGAAGCTTTCTTT
NA,TRBJ2-1,TRBV7-9,TRBD2,CASSLAGGPVGEQFF,TGTGCCAGCAGCCTAGCGGGAGGGCCGGTGGGTGAGCAGTTCTTC
NA,TRBJ2-5,TRBV19,NA,CASSPRADTGRGETQYF,TGTGCCAGTAGTCCCCGAGCTGATACAGGGAGGGGAGAGACCCAGTACTTC
NA,TRBJ1-2,TRBV7-9,NA,CSSSPNRGTYGYTF,TGTTCCAGCAGCCCCAATCGGGGCACCTATGGCTACACCTTC
few,TRBJ2-1,TRBV5-1,TRBD2,CASSSGLAGGAQFF,TGCGCCAGCAGCTCCGGACTAGCGGGGGGTGCACAGTTCTTC
NA,TRBJ1-4,TRBV20-1,NA,CSARDPASPNEKLFF,TGCAGTGCTAGAGATCCGGCATCCCCTAATGAAAAACTGTTTTTT
many,TRBJ1-4,TRBV7-2,TRBD1,CASSIGAGGYGNEKLFF,TGTGCCAGCAGTATAGGGGCAGGGGGTTACGGTAATGAAAAACTGTTTTTT
many,TRBJ2-1,TRBV10-3,TRBD1,CAISGDSSYNEQFF,TGTGCCATCAGCGGGGACAGCTCCTACAATGAGCAGTTCTTC
many,TRBJ2-4,TRBV5-5,TRBD1,CASSTLGQVIGNIQYF,TGTGCCAGCAGCACCCTGGGACAGGTCATAGGGAACATTCAGTACTTC
NA,TRBJ2-3,TRBV24-1,TRBD2,CATSDLWTSGGRSTDMQYF,TGTGCCACCAGTGATCTATGGACTAGCGGGGGCCGGAGCACAGATATGCAGTATTTT
few,TRBJ1-4,TRBV20-1,TRBD1,CSASPGTGNEKLFF,TGCAGTGCGAGTCCCGGGACAGGGAATGAAAAACTGTTTTTT
few,TRBJ2-6,TRBV18,NA,CASSPYDSSGANVLTF,TGTGCCAGCTCACCGTATGACAGCTCTGGGGCCAACGTCCTGACTTTC
many,TRBJ2-1,TRBV6-5,NA,CASSTPGLGQFF,TGTGCCAGCAGTACTCCGGGATTGGGGCAGTTCTTC
many,TRBJ2-3,TRBV7-9,TRBD2,CASSPRASGGRTDTQYF,TGTGCCAGCAGCCCCCGGGCGTCGGGGGGACGCACAGATACGCAGTATTTT
NA,TRBJ2-5,TRBV12-3/TRBV12-4,NA,CASSLTEKTQYF,TGTGCCAGCAGTTTAACCGAAAAGACCCAGTACTTC
NA,TRBJ2-1,TRBV30,NA,CAWSSGDYNEQFF,TGTGCCTGGAGTAGCGGAGACTACAATGAGCAGTTCTTC
few,TRBJ2-3,TRBV5-1,NA,CASSWAQDTDTQYF,TGCGCCAGCAGCTGGGCCCAGGACACAGATACGCAGTATTTT
many,TRBJ2-7,TRBV28,NA,CAIGGYNEQYF,TGTGCCATTGGGGGGTACAACGAGCAGTACTTC
many,TRBJ1-2,TRBV15,NA,CATSRESGRDGYTF,TGTGCCACCAGCAGAGAATCAGGGCGGGACGGCTACACCTTC
NA,TRBJ1-2,TRBV20-1,NA,CSARDWQGIYGYTF,TGCAGTGCTAGAGATTGGCAGGGGATCTATGGCTACACCTTC
many,TRBJ2-5,TRBV5-1,TRBD1,CASSLGTGQETQYF,TGCGCCAGCAGCCTCGGGACAGGCCAAGAGACCCAGTACTTC
many,TRBJ2-7,TRBV11-2,NA,CASSFGQYEQYF,TGTGCCAGCAGCTTCGGACAGTACGAGCAGTACTTC
many,TRBJ2-1,TRBV27,NA,CASSLSAGNYNEQFF,TGTGCCAGCAGTTTATCGGCAGGGAACTACAATGAGCAGTTCTTC
many,TRBJ1-2,TRBV27,TRBD1,CASSTQGTGWNYGYTF,TGTGCCAGCTCGACGCAAGGGACAGGCTGGAACTATGGCTACACCTTC
NA,TRBJ1-1,TRBV20-1,NA,CSARDWEGNTEAFF,TGCAGTGCTAGAGATTGGGAGGGGAACACTGAAGCTTTCTTT
many,TRBJ2-5,TRBV7-2,TRBD1,CASHQGALKKTQYF,TGTGCCAGCCATCAGGGGGCCCTCAAAAAGACCCAGTACTTC
NA,TRBJ2-3,TRBV25-1,NA,CASSEITGYRMGLDTQYF,TGTGCCAGCAGTGAGATCACAGGTTATCGAATGGGTCTAGATACGCAGTATTTT
NA,TRBJ1-5,TRBV24-1,NA,CATSDPGQTSNQPQHF,TGTGCCACCAGTGATCCCGGACAGACCAGCAATCAGCCCCAGCATTTT
many,TRBJ2-3,TRBV25-1,TRBD1,CASRSGTGVGDTQYF,TGTGCCAGCAGATCCGGGACAGGGGTTGGAGATACGCAGTATTTT
many,TRBJ2-7,TRBV6-2/TRBV6-3,TRBD2,CASRALAASYEQYF,TGTGCCAGCAGAGCCCTAGCGGCCTCCTACGAGCAGTACTTC